The present entry profiles one TCR beta chain with its context. Sequencing used immunoSEQ multiplex PCR; TCRdb keeps in-frame clones, though not all of them. The table has roughly 1,600,000 clones, approximately 98.5% seen once. The data derive from a study of shared clonotypes between healthy human individuals. The sample consisted of naive CD4+ T cells sorted from blood. Subset noted: CD45RA+ positively selected. This clonotype originated in a young man in good health.

CDR3 sequence reads: CASSLQDNIPGELFF. The CDR3 DNA reads as TGTGCCAGCAGCTTACAGGACAATATACCCGGGGAGCTGTTTTTT. The chain has TRBV11-2 and TRBJ2-2; TRBD1 is a possible D gene (5 bases). Germline V lookup: CDR1 SGHAT, CDR2 FQNNGV. The CDR3 is 15 amino acids. The V gene lost 2 bases and the J gene lost 6 bases, with 13 bases spanning the gap.